These 8 T cell receptor beta chains came from one sample sequenced in a study of T cells in Graves' hyperthyroidism and ophthalmopathy (dated by TCRdb to between 2017 and 2020). Library preparation was by multiplex PCR. The reads were generated on an Illumina HiSeq 2000. TCR beta CDR3 regions were amplified from RNA transcripts. The TCR CDR3 was subjected to a first round of RT-PCR using the HTBI primer set and the Qiagen OneStep RT-PCR kit. The public reads were reanalyzed by TCRdb: fastp trimming at Q25, MiXCR alignment, in-frame beta chains only. When rows share a CDR3 protein, they turn into one entry using the most common DNA and genes. A total of around 500,000 distinct CDR3 sequences appear in this sample, around a fifth of them only once. About 53% of the sample lies in the top ten. The sequencing input was blood. The origin of the receptors is a woman aged 70 to 79 with Graves' ophthalmopathy.

This clonotype was observed a few times. J is TRBJ2-7 and V is TRBV12-3 or TRBV12-4; D is possibly TRBD2 (5 bases). Trimming removed 3 bases from V and 7 bases from J, with 16 bases in between. The CDR3 has 14 residues. The CDR3 DNA is TGTGCCAGCAGTTTTGCGAGAGGGCCCTGGGAGCAGTACTTC. Amino acids: CASSFARGPWEQYF.

Details on this clonotype: This clone may be a read error of a much larger clone one base away. The gene calls are TRBV28 and TRBJ2-3; TRBD1 or TRBD2 may be the D gene (5 bases each). V lost 11 bases and J lost 5, with 17 bases in between. The CDR3 has 13 amino acids. CDR1 and CDR2 from the germline V gene are MDHEN and SYDVKM. The CDR3 sequence: CAGMGRSRDTQYF. The CDR3 coding sequence is TGTGCCGGCATGGGACGTTCGAGAGATACGCAGTATTTT.

This rearrangement joins TRBV7-2 to TRBJ2-3, with D maybe TRBD1 (6 bases). The CDR3 length is 14 residues. CDR1 and CDR2 (germline): SGHTA, FQGNSA. Trimming pared 3 bases from V and 4 bases from J, leaving 11 bases between. CDR3 residues: CASSFDRIPDTQYF. CDR3 DNA: TGTGCCAGCAGCTTCGACAGGATCCCAGATACGCAGTATTTT.

The V and J genes are TRBV24-1 and TRBJ2-5; TRBD2 matches at 7 bases. This CDR3 has 17 residues. The ends lost 7 bases at V and 3 bases at J; junction bases unmatched: 16. Germline values: CDR1 KGHDR, CDR2 SFDVKD. As DNA, the CDR3 is TGTGCCACCAGCCCCCGGTGGGGGGAGGGCCTTGAAGAGACCCAGTACTTC. This gives the protein CATSPRWGEGLEETQYF.

This clonotype was counted once. This could be a read error, since a much larger clone is one nucleotide away. The rearrangement links TRBV30 to TRBJ1-1, with D perhaps matching TRBD1 (5 bases). With 0 bases removed from V and 4 bases from J, the gap between germline ends came to 9 bases. This CDR3 is 13 amino acids long. In germline, CDR1 is GTSNPN, CDR2 SVGIG (reference sequence). CDR3 nucleotide sequence: TGTGCCTGGAGTGTAGGGGTCCGCACTGAAGCTTTCTTT. It codes for CAWSVGVRTEAFF.

In its sample, this clonotype was seen a few times. This chain links TRBV19 with TRBJ2-7; the match to TRBD2 covers 7 bases. With V trimmed by 6 bases and J by 5 bases, 10 bases remained unmatched. The CDR3 totals 14 residues. Germline-derived CDR1 and CDR2 are LNHDA and SQIVND (reference sequence). The CDR3 nucleotides are TGTGCCAGTAGCCCTGGGGGGGGACCCAACGAGCAGTACTTC. This codes for CASSPGGGPNEQYF. The variable domain in full, completed from reference TRBV19 and TRBJ2-7, reads DGGITQSPKYLFRKEGQNVTLSCEQNLNHDAMYWYRQDPGQGLRLIYYSQIVNDFQKGDIAEGYSVSREKKESFPLTVTSAQKNPTAFYLCASSPGGGPNEQYFGPGTRLTVT.

J is TRBJ2-3 and V is TRBV3-1; 10 nucleotides line up with TRBD2. V was pared by 8 bases and J by 8 bases, with 19 bases of the junction left unmatched. This CDR3 spans 17 amino acids. Germline assignment: CDR1 LGHDT and CDR2 YNNKEL (reference sequence). This chain's CDR3 is CASSPLPGSGRPTTQYF. In nucleotides, the CDR3 is TGTGCCAGCTCACCTCTCCCGGGTAGCGGGAGGCCCACTACGCAGTATTTT.

The gene calls are TRBV3-1 and TRBJ2-1; D uncertain. Germline values: CDR1 LGHDT, CDR2 YNNKEL (reference sequence). CDR3 length equals 15 residues. V was pared by 4 bases and J by 0 bases, with 10 bases between. CDR3 loop: CASSLEISSYNEQFF. CDR3 DNA sequence: TGTGCCAGCAGCCTCGAGATTTCCTCCTACAATGAGCAGTTCTTC.